A selection of T cell receptor beta chains follows, all from one sample in a study of metastatic and nonmetastatic thyroid tumors. TCRdb re-called the PCR reads through MiXCR. This sample carries 20,000 to 30,000 clones, approximately 12% of them seen once, and the ten largest clones take 4.9%. Sequencing input: blood. Every receptor here comes from a female donor with papillary thyroid cancer or a benign thyroid nodule (not recorded which). Some clones in this sample may be carry-over from other donors' samples. The CDR3 runs from the conserved cysteine through the conserved F or W. A D gene is named only where the DNA matches it firmly. Clone size is not always given. Where it is, it says once, few, many or a class for expanded clones.

clone size,D gene,J gene,V gene,CDR3 protein,CDR3 DNA
many,TRBD1,TRBJ1-4,TRBV19,CASSIAPGGLEKLFF,TGTGCCAGTAGTATAGCCCCAGGGGGCCTTGAAAAACTGTTTTTT
many,NA,TRBJ2-2,TRBV7-2,CASSSRARDTGELFF,TGTGCCAGCAGCTCTCGAGCTAGAGACACCGGGGAGCTGTTTTTT
many,NA,TRBJ2-1,TRBV3-1,CASSQVRGWYNEQFF,TGTGCCAGCAGCCAAGTCAGGGGATGGTACAATGAGCAGTTCTTC
many,NA,TRBJ1-6,TRBV28,CASSLAFGTSFNSPLHF,TGTGCCAGCAGTTTAGCCTTCGGGACCTCCTTTAATTCACCCCTCCACTTT
many,NA,TRBJ1-2,TRBV28,CASSFGDRGYGYTF,TGTGCCAGCAGTTTTGGTGACAGAGGCTATGGCTACACCTTC
many,NA,TRBJ2-1,TRBV28,CASSLVQSEQFF,TGTGCCAGCAGTTTAGTCCAGTCGGAGCAGTTCTTC
many,NA,TRBJ2-7,TRBV2,CASSGADSSYEQYF,TGTGCCAGCAGTGGGGCAGATAGCTCCTACGAGCAGTACTTC
many,TRBD2,TRBJ2-1,TRBV6-4,CASSELAGGYNEQFF,TGTGCCAGCAGTGAACTAGCGGGAGGGTACAATGAGCAGTTCTTC
NA,TRBD1,TRBJ2-5,TRBV19,CASILGQGWETQYF,TGTGCCAGTATTCTTGGACAGGGATGGGAGACCCAGTACTTC
NA,TRBD2,TRBJ2-3,TRBV15,CATSRDTLAGGPEDTQYF,TGTGCCACCAGCAGAGATACATTGGCGGGAGGGCCCGAAGATACGCAGTATTTT
many,NA,TRBJ2-2,TRBV18,CASSPLANTGELFF,TGTGCCAGCTCACCATTGGCAAACACCGGGGAGCTGTTTTTT
many,NA,TRBJ1-2,TRBV24-1,CATSGPAGTNLGYTF,TGTGCCACCAGTGGTCCGGCCGGGACAAATCTCGGCTACACCTTC
many,NA,TRBJ1-5,TRBV19,CASSMGYNQPQHF,TGTGCCAGTAGTATGGGGTACAATCAGCCCCAGCATTTT
many,NA,TRBJ1-1,TRBV6-5,CASSYYGGTEAFF,TGTGCCAGCAGTTACTACGGGGGCACTGAAGCTTTCTTT
medium-sized,NA,TRBJ2-3,TRBV30,CAWSVGSTDTQYF,TGTGCCTGGAGTGTGGGGAGCACAGATACGCAGTATTTT
many,TRBD2,TRBJ2-5,TRBV3-1,CASSLRSGSAETQYF,TGTGCCAGCAGCCTCAGGAGCGGGAGTGCAGAGACCCAGTACTTC
medium-sized,TRBD1,TRBJ1-2,TRBV20-1,CSAARTGGADYGYTF,TGCAGTGCTGCTCGGACAGGGGGCGCAGACTATGGCTACACCTTC
many,TRBD1,TRBJ1-6,TRBV3-1,CASSQEGTGDNSPLHF,TGTGCCAGCAGCCAAGAAGGGACAGGGGATAATTCACCCCTCCACTTT
many,NA,TRBJ2-7,TRBV28,CASSSYPDSSYEQYF,TGTGCCAGCAGTTCTTACCCGGACAGCTCCTACGAGCAGTACTTC
NA,NA,TRBJ2-7,TRBV20-1,CSAPQPVRSYEQYF,TGCAGTGCTCCACAGCCCGTTCGTTCCTACGAGCAGTACTTC
many,NA,TRBJ2-7,TRBV7-9,CASSLGGGEQYF,TGTGCCAGCAGCTTAGGGGGAGGCGAGCAGTACTTC
many,NA,TRBJ2-1,TRBV7-2,CASSLSYNEQFF,TGTGCCAGCAGCTTAAGCTACAATGAGCAGTTCTTC
many,NA,TRBJ2-5,TRBV2,CASSAEQGQETQYF,TGTGCCAGCAGTGCCGAACAGGGTCAAGAGACCCAGTACTTC
many,NA,TRBJ2-3,TRBV6-2/TRBV6-3,CASSLNGRTDTQYF,TGTGCCAGCAGCCTAAACGGGAGAACAGATACGCAGTATTTT
many,NA,TRBJ1-4,TRBV4-1,CASSHGITTNEKLFF,TGCGCCAGCAGCCACGGTATTACTACTAATGAAAAACTGTTTTTT
many,NA,TRBJ2-1,TRBV9,CASSVQLDSYNEQFF,TGTGCCAGCAGCGTACAACTAGACTCCTACAATGAGCAGTTCTTC
many,TRBD2,TRBJ2-2,TRBV7-2,CASSLGASGRTGELFF,TGTGCCAGCAGCTTGGGGGCTAGCGGGAGGACCGGGGAGCTGTTTTTT
few,NA,TRBJ2-2,TRBV6-1,CASSKHRITWELFF,TGTGCCAGCAGTAAGCACCGGATCACCTGGGAGCTGTTTTTC
many,NA,TRBJ1-2,TRBV27,CASSIGDGNYGYTF,TGTGCCAGCAGTATTGGAGACGGAAACTATGGCTACACCTTC
many,NA,TRBJ2-1,TRBV4-1,CASTASVSPSGEQFF,TGCGCCAGCACCGCCAGTGTGTCCCCCTCGGGTGAGCAGTTCTTC
many,TRBD2,TRBJ2-1,TRBV28,CASSSYFRGGRSRGYNEQFF,TGTGCCAGCAGTTCATATTTTCGGGGCGGGAGGAGCCGAGGGTACAATGAGCAGTTCTTC
NA,NA,TRBJ2-5,TRBV7-6,CASSLPQVGETQYF,TGTGCCAGCAGCTTGCCGCAGGTAGGAGAGACCCAGTACTTC
many,NA,TRBJ1-5,TRBV12-3/TRBV12-4,CASSSGPEWSNQPQHF,TGTGCCAGCAGTTCGGGCCCAGAGTGGAGCAATCAGCCCCAGCATTTT
many,TRBD1,TRBJ2-1,TRBV20-1,CSATNRDSSYNEQFF,TGCAGTGCTACCAACCGGGACAGCTCCTACAATGAGCAGTTCTTC
many,NA,TRBJ1-1,TRBV5-4,CASSFSEGNTEAFF,TGTGCCAGCAGCTTTTCTGAGGGGAACACTGAAGCTTTCTTT
many,TRBD1,TRBJ1-3,TRBV7-2,CASSLVGDRERGESGNTIYF,TGTGCCAGCAGCTTAGTTGGGGACAGGGAGCGGGGGGAATCTGGAAACACCATATATTTT
many,NA,TRBJ2-3,TRBV28,CASSLSREPQYF,TGTGCCAGCAGTTTATCTAGGGAGCCGCAGTATTTT
NA,NA,TRBJ1-1,TRBV11-1,CASSPGGEAFF,TGTGCCAGCAGCCCAGGCGGTGAAGCTTTCTTT
NA,TRBD2,TRBJ2-6,TRBV2,CARGLAEGSWANALTF,TGTGCCAGAGGACTAGCGGAGGGGTCTTGGGCCAACGCCCTGACTTTC
NA,NA,TRBJ2-3,TRBV27,CASSLSPAGTDTQYF,TGTGCCAGCAGTTTATCCCCGGCCGGCACAGATACGCAGTATTTT
many,NA,TRBJ1-5,TRBV10-3,CAISEGGLSNQPQHF,TGTGCCATCAGTGAAGGGGGGCTTAGCAATCAGCCCCAGCATTTT
many,TRBD1,TRBJ2-1,TRBV20-1,CSAREGTGSSYNEQFF,TGCAGTGCTAGAGAAGGGACAGGGAGCTCCTACAATGAGCAGTTCTTC
NA,NA,TRBJ1-2,TRBV7-2,CASSLDKNSYGYTF,TGTGCCAGCAGCTTAGACAAAAACAGTTATGGCTACACCTTC
many,NA,TRBJ2-2,TRBV20-1,CSASNGNTGELFF,TGCAGTGCTAGTAACGGAAACACCGGGGAGCTGTTTTTT
many,TRBD1,TRBJ2-1,TRBV6-1,CASRTGGMWQFF,TGTGCCAGCAGAACAGGGGGCATGTGGCAGTTCTTC
many,NA,TRBJ2-1,TRBV6-4,CASPSQHTYNEQFF,TGTGCCAGCCCCTCACAGCACACCTACAATGAGCAGTTCTTC
many,TRBD1,TRBJ2-1,TRBV24-1,CATSDRGQATNEQFF,TGTGCCACCAGTGACCGGGGACAGGCCACCAATGAGCAGTTCTTC
many,NA,TRBJ1-2,TRBV27,CASSLAGSSANYGYTF,TGTGCCAGCAGTTTAGCCGGGTCCAGCGCCAACTATGGCTACACCTTC
NA,NA,TRBJ2-7,TRBV27,CASSFAQYVEQYF,TGTGCCAGCAGTTTCGCACAGTACGTCGAGCAGTACTTC